This T cell receptor beta chain stems from a study of T cell repertoires in cytomegalovirus infection. V was pared by 8 bases and J by 1 base, with 9 bases between. The CDR3 runs to 14 residues. In germline, CDR1 is PRHDT, CDR2 FYEKMQ (reference sequence). Remarks on this clonotype: The antigen remains undetermined.

Findings and caveats of the study: Dominating the ex vivo response were TCR beta clonotypes that were CMV-specific and HLA-C-restricted.

TCRdb independently ran MiXCR on the reads; one entry per CDR3 protein. The sample records roughly 640,000 distinct CDR3 sequences, more than 20% being singletons. This clonotype originated in a human donor in good health (CMV status not recorded). Some clones in this sample may be carry-over from other donors' samples. The rearrangement links TRBV13 to TRBJ2-6, with no clear D. The sample was CD8+ T cells from PBMCs. Written as DNA, the CDR3 is TGTGCCAGCGATTTGAGTTCTGGGGCCAACGTCCTGACTTTC. It translates to CASDLSSGANVLTF.